This T cell receptor (beta chain) appears in the sequencing data of a study of identical twins. Study-level results: For cord blood, abundant beta clonotypes had fewer insertions, unlike memory repertoires, which showed none. Excess sharing between twins was weaker in beta out-of-frame sequences. Modeled out-of-frame TCR alpha sharing in monozygotic twins fell below observed levels.

TCRdb re-analysed the 5' RACE reads in MiXCR, keeping a single row per CDR3 protein. The sample lists about 470,000 distinct CDR3 sequences; more than 20% were seen once. In germline, CDR1 is SGHRS, CDR2 YFSETQ. This CDR3 is built from 16 residues. V was pared by 0 bases and J by 3 bases, with 5 bases of the junction left unmatched. As to this clonotype: What it binds is unknown.

This sample was also put to use in a study of T cells expressing NK-cell markers. That paper states: Seven donors tested HCMV-seropositive and one tested seronegative among the eight sequenced.

Sequenced: CD4+ T cells sorted from blood. The sequence was collected from a woman aged 18-35 years in good health. The chain links TRBV5-1 to TRBJ2-5; 10 positions match TRBD1. The CDR3 DNA reads as TGCGCCAGCAGCTTGGCCATAGGACAGGGGGAAGAGACCCAGTACTTC. Its translation: CASSLAIGQGEETQYF.